This T cell receptor beta chain was captured in a study of blood T cell repertoires in COVID-19 (dated by TCRdb to 2018 to 2021). For the study in its entirety: Collaborator samples came from the United States, Italy and Spain and covered acute and convalescent phases of COVID-19. Where available, HLA class I and class II types were taken from metadata supplied by the sample provider and were not determined by assay-based typing. Deeply sampled blood TCRbeta repertoires from subjects exposed to, actively infected with, or recovered from COVID-19 were included in the dataset. The samples were drawn from two sources: the first 160 participants of the ongoing ImmuneRACE study, and approximately 1,300 subjects contributed by 6 global collaborators. The material from the prospective study consisted of cDNA or gDNA derived from T cells, B-cell-depleted T cells, or PBMCs. Sample metadata almost always included a de-identified subject ID, COVID-19 status, age in years and sex. The repertoires were released in a freely available public database intended as a resource for research on the immune response to SARS-CoV-2.

TCRbeta CDR3 regions were amplified from genomic DNA using the immunoSEQ Assay, a bias-controlled multiplex PCR. Per the original workflow: Within the assay, amplification of reference gene primers was used to estimate how many nucleated cells each sample contained. To quantify the absolute abundance of each unique TCRbeta CDR3 rearrangement, sequence reads were collapsed and filtered. For each sample, productive Simpson clonality was calculated as the square root of Simpson's diversity index across productive rearrangements. The source is immuneACCESS, and TCRdb retained only in-frame sequences with V and J called. Part of the clones is not carried over; for the studies checked, unresolved V genes explain less than half of this, and the remainder is unexplained. That table furnishes V, J and clone size, whereas the DNA furnished D and trimming. The sample records about 670,000 clones, over 80% of which are singletons. The biggest ten clones account for about 0.24% of the sample.

The collaborating institutions used their own protocols to collect whole blood in K2EDTA tubes. For TCRbeta analysis, collaborators shipped samples in one of three forms: frozen whole blood, isolated PBMCs, or DNA extracted from either of those sample types. Details on this clone: What this receptor recognizes is not known. No much larger clonotype is one base removed from it; base qualities were not supplied.

V is pruned by 5 bases and J by 8 bases, leaving 7 bases of the junction without a gene match. The germline V gene yields MNHEY for CDR1 and SVGAGI for CDR2. The CDR3 has 14 amino acids, counting the end cysteine and phenylalanine. The read is trimmed to its CDR3 DNA, 42 bases read in frame from base 1. Overall study results and their limits: Clinical and demographic metadata were provided uncurated, with the amount varying by source and participant.

The source is a woman between 18 and 29 years old with acute or convalescent COVID-19. The V and J genes are TRBV6-5 and TRBJ1-4, with TRBD1 matching 8 junction bases. The sample comprised peripheral blood. The DNA sequence reads TGTGCCAGCAGTACCGGACAGGGACGGGAAAAACTGTTTTTT. Its product reads: CASSTGQGREKLFF.